The clone carrying this TCR beta chain has more than one count but fewer than ten. Its specificity is not known. This sample stems from a study of neoadjuvant nivolumab and ipilimumab in lung cancer. Study-level results: Compared with tumor-adjacent uninvolved lung, resected tumors showed greater richness and clonality. Only a single major-pathologic-response sample was available for clonality analysis. Only two of four nivolumab-treated tumors gained richness and clonality by surgery.

Using immunoSEQ multiplex PCR, the repertoire was profiled, and TCRdb retains in-frame clones only, with some absent. The table includes 30,000 to 35,000 clones, roughly 90% detected once. The CDR3 covers 14 residues. V lost 4 bases, J lost 4 bases, and 12 bases lay in between. Germline loops: CDR1 SGHRS, CDR2 YFSETQ. The sequence was obtained from an adult with non-small cell lung cancer. The input for sequencing was peripheral blood, taken after neoadjuvant nivolumab, alone or with ipilimumab, at or shortly before surgery. The J gene is TRBJ1-3, the V gene TRBV5-1; D unresolved. DNA for the CDR3: TGCGCCAGCAGCCTACAGTCGGCAGGAAACACCATATATTTT. Its translation is CASSLQSAGNTIYF.